This entry describes one T cell receptor beta chain. This specimen belongs to a study of blood T cell repertoires in COVID-19. The data were produced by immunoSEQ multiplex PCR, yet TCRdb's version contains in-frame clones alone and is incomplete. The profile shows 60,000 to 80,000 clones, around 80% of them singletons. Germline assignment: CDR1 MDHEN and CDR2 SYDVKM. The CDR3 sequence is 11 residues long. Trimming removed 5 bases at V and 6 bases at J, with 7 bases between. Sequenced: PBMCs or T cells enriched from blood (not recorded which). The receptor comes from a middle-aged woman with acute COVID-19. V and J are TRBV28 and TRBJ1-1; D gene ambiguous. The CDR3 sequence is CASSNRPEAFF. As DNA, the CDR3 is TGTGCCAGCAGTAATCGTCCTGAAGCTTTCTTT.